The clone carrying this T cell receptor beta chain was seen many times. This sample is drawn from a study of T cells in Graves' hyperthyroidism and ophthalmopathy. Researchers amplified the TCR beta CDR3 regions from RNA transcripts. First-round RT-PCR of the TCR CDR3 relied on the HTBI primer set. Via MiXCR, TCRdb re-called the multiplex PCR reads, giving one row per CDR3 protein. The table includes 250,000 or so distinct CDR3 sequences, roughly 17% detected once. CDR3 length: 13 residues. V trimming: 3 bases; J trimming: 5 bases; junction bases outside the gene matches: 3. Looked up from germline, CDR1 is WSHSY and CDR2 is SAAADI.

The receptor was derived from a woman aged 18-29 years with Graves' ophthalmopathy. Sequencing was done on a sample of blood. The chain couples TRBV10-2 to TRBJ1-1, with 7 positions matching TRBD1. CDR3: CASSEQGRTEAFF. DNA of the CDR3: TGCGCCAGCAGTGAACAGGGGAGGACTGAAGCTTTCTTT.